Listed below are T cell receptor beta chains from one sample, sequenced in a study of blood T cell repertoires in COVID-19. This table comes from immunoSEQ multiplex PCR, and its TCRdb copy is limited to in-frame clones, with some not included. The sample holds about 390,000 clones; around 87% are singletons and the top ten take over 2%. The sample taken for sequencing was peripheral blood. These receptors originate from a woman in her sixties or seventies with COVID-19, enrolled during active disease. Both conserved end residues are trimmed from each CDR3. The listing skips clone size in some rows; elsewhere it reads once, few, many or a size class.

V gene,clone size,CDR3 protein
TRBV2,.,ASSENPGTGRRLF
TRBV19,.,ASSIKNLAGGSETQY
TRBV30,.,AWTGHPSTGELF
TRBV6-5,.,ASKGQEPNQPQH
TRBV10-3,.,ATEDSGGNTIY
TRBV18,few,ASSPGQGGLQAF
TRBV11-3,.,ASSFDGMAYNQPQH
TRBV18,.,ASSPGQEKYGYT
TRBV28,.,ASSLGLSAKNIQY
TRBV5-1,.,ASSSGRDNYGYT
TRBV29-1,.,SVERYGTEAF
TRBV4-1,.,ASSQVTSGGTTAKNIQY
TRBV7-9,.,ASSLSKRGYNEQF
TRBV28,.,ASGDRANYGYT
TRBV30,.,AWSRTGSNEQF
TRBV18,.,ASSPYGDSYEQY
TRBV9,.,ASSALGLPGQPQH
TRBV14,.,ASSHTGLAGIQETQY
TRBV27,once,ASSAQTGGWETQY
TRBV5-1,few,ASSLMQGASGELF
TRBV25-1,.,ASSDRLGQGATKNIQY
TRBV7-3,.,ASSLGLSGANVLT
TRBV9,.,ASSVAVGGQGGYT
TRBV7-2,.,AGKRNTNTGELF
TRBV7-6,few,ASSLGSGTGRNTGELF
TRBV5-4,.,ASSLTDRQNEKLF
TRBV2,.,ASRVGHTHNEQF
TRBV29-1,.,SVVSPTSSDRASEQY
TRBV3-1/TRBV3-2,.,ASSQGQFSSYNSPLH
TRBV30,.,AWKGTGLWNEQF
TRBV3-1/TRBV3-2,.,ASSFGQGRVGGYT
TRBV28,.,ASSSTGIYEQY
TRBV19,.,ASSMGQGGQPQH
TRBV6-1,.,ASSEPGISNQPQH
TRBV30,.,AWSVSSNQPQH
TRBV5-1,.,ASTKGQPTDTQY
TRBV6-5,.,ASALAGIPQETQY
TRBV7-8,.,ASSPGRRQAEAF
TRBV7-2,.,ASSLAERYEQY
TRBV19,.,ASIRDSSGNTIY
TRBV6-5,.,ASSYSETSGNEQF
TRBV5-1,.,ASSPLKGQQETQY
TRBV19,.,ASSSTQGLNYGYT
TRBV9,.,ASSATGTGGFFTGNTIY
TRBV4-2,.,ASSQPGQPYGYT
TRBV2,.,ASSSTGSSGNTIY
TRBV5-6,.,ASSLLVPPGYGYT
TRBV19,.,ASSTRTVLAHTQY
TRBV2,once,ASSEGVGASTETQY
TRBV5-1,.,ASSWRAGDTEAF
TRBV18,.,ASSPETGLYEQY
TRBV30,.,AFVQGFYEQY